The sequence of this T cell receptor beta chain was determined in a study of shared clonotypes between healthy human individuals. Points from the study as a whole: Owing to a small donor count, the genetic and exposure-history diversity represented was limited.

Original handling: ImmunoSEQ junction-only sequences lacked quality scores, so their filtering differed. The table came from immunoSEQ multiplex PCR; TCRdb's copy has only in-frame clones and leaves some out. The V and J calls and clone size come from that table; D and trimming were worked out from the DNA. There are 640,000 or so clones in the sample; 60% to 80% occur only once, and about 1.8% lies in the top ten. The V gene's germline CDR1 is MNHNY and CDR2 SVGAGI (reference sequence). With 5 bases clipped from V and 1 base from J, the junction kept 6 bases outside the gene matches. CDR3 length: 15 amino acids. As concerns this clone: Antigen: not known.

Donors, healthy HIV-negative adults, lacked recent acute infections or vaccinations. This clonotype originated in a woman aged 30 to 39 in good health. The specimen sequenced was memory CD4+ T cells sorted from blood. Subset of the sample: CD45RA-negative fraction. The genes are TRBV6-6 and TRBJ2-7, with 9 nucleotides matching TRBD1. The CDR3 coding sequence is TGTGCCAGCAGTAATGCCGGGACAGGGTCCTACGAGCAGTACTTC. This sequence encodes CASSNAGTGSYEQYF.